Presented here are 22 T cell receptor beta chains from one specimen sequenced in a study of shared clonotypes between healthy human individuals. The repertoire was sequenced with immunoSEQ multiplex PCR; TCRdb's copy has only in-frame clones and lacks some. The repertoire holds over a million clones, with 78% as singletons. Input material: memory CD4+ T cells from PBMCs. Subset specified: CD45RA-negative fraction. These receptors originate from a man between 18 and 35 years old in good health. Some clones in this sample may be carry-over from other donors' samples.

The chain is built from TRBV9 and TRBJ2-5; D unresolved. V was shortened by 0 bases and J by 0 bases, with 6 bases between the two germline ends. Germline-derived CDR1 and CDR2 are SGDLS and YYNGEE. This CDR3 comprises 14 residues. The chain's CDR3 is CASSVGGDQETQYF. CDR3 nucleotide sequence: TGTGCCAGCAGCGTAGGAGGTGACCAAGAGACCCAGTACTTC.

At least ten counts were recorded for this clone. The chain uses TRBV6-5 and TRBJ1-1, with 8 bases fitting TRBD1. The CDR3 totals 15 residues. Germline assignment: CDR1 MNHEY and CDR2 SVGAGI. V shed 2 bases and J 5 bases; nucleotides not matched to a gene: 7. The CDR3 DNA sequence: TGTGCCAGCAGTTACGACCGGGACAGGTCTACTGAAGCTTTCTTT. Protein sequence: CASSYDRDRSTEAFF.

The chain employs TRBV10-3 and TRBJ1-2; no definite D call. CDR3 size: 15 residues. CDR1 ENHRY and CDR2 SYGVKD come from the germline V gene. Deletions cut 4 bases from V and 4 bases from J, with 16 bases between. CDR3 bases: TGTGCCATCAGTGTTAGTCAGGCGCTCCGCTATGGCTACACCTTC. The encoded protein is CAISVSQALRYGYTF.

The chain links TRBV19 to TRBJ2-3, with D unresolved. The ends were cut back, 7 bases at V and 0 bases at J, with 17 bases in the middle. The CDR3 totals 16 residues. Germline CDR1 LNHDA, CDR2 SQIVND (reference sequence). CDR3 sequence (DNA): TGTGCCAGTACGACCGGACGGCTCTCTAGCACAGATACGCAGTATTTT. Translation: CASTTGRLSSTDTQYF.

V gene TRBV18 combines with J gene TRBJ1-1, with unresolved D. The CDR3 covers 14 residues. CDR1 and CDR2 from the germline V gene are KGHSH and LQKENI. V shed 4 bases and J shed 8 bases, with 17 bases lying between them. CDR3 coding DNA: TGTGCCAGCTCACTACTGAGGGAGCCAGACGAAGCTTTCTTT. Translating it yields CASSLLREPDEAFF.

This clone showed up just once. The chain couples TRBV7-2 to TRBJ2-5, with 9 nucleotides matching TRBD1. Trimming took 2 bases from V and 0 from J; bases not matched to a gene: 4. CDR3 size: 16 residues. Germline CDR1 is SGHTA and CDR2 is FQGNSA. Written as DNA, the CDR3 is TGTGCCAGCAGCTTAAAAGGGACAGGGTACCAAGAGACCCAGTACTTC. It translates to CASSLKGTGYQETQYF.

The rearrangement joins TRBV4-2 to TRBJ1-5; 7 bases are a match to TRBD1. Trimming removed 3 bases from V and 3 bases from J; junction bases left unmatched: 8. Per germline, CDR1 LGHNA and CDR2 YNFKEQ. The length of the CDR3 is 16 residues. The CDR3 here is CASSHGDRASNQPQHF. In nucleotides, the CDR3 is TGTGCCAGCAGCCATGGTGACAGGGCCTCCAATCAGCCCCAGCATTTT.

This clone showed up just once. Relative to the germline gene, one junction end is altered; a read error may explain this. The chain has TRBV28 and TRBJ2-5; TRBD1 agrees at 12 bases. Germline CDR1 is MDHEN and CDR2 is SYDVKM. This CDR3 is 16 amino acids long. The CDR3 nucleotides are TGTGCCAGCAGCTTATGGGACAGGGGGCGGGTGGAGACCCAGTACTTC. Translating gives CASSLWDRGRVETQYF.

At least ten counts were recorded for this clone. V usage is TRBV9 and J usage is TRBJ2-1, with 7 nucleotides matching TRBD1. Germline CDR1 reads SGDLS; CDR2 reads YYNGEE. Losses at the gene ends were 4 bases for V and 2 bases for J; bases not matched to a gene: 6. The CDR3 extends over 15 amino acids. Written as DNA, the CDR3 is TGTGCCAGCAGCCCCGAAGGGGGCCCCTACAATGAGCAGTTCTTC. Translation: CASSPEGGPYNEQFF. Based on the CDR3 plus reference TRBV9 and TRBJ2-1, the full variable domain is DSGVTQTPKHLITATGQRVTLRCSPRSGDLSVYWYQQSLDQGLQFLIQYYNGEERAKGNILERFSAQQFPDLHSELNLSSLELGDSALYFCASSPEGGPYNEQFFGPGTRLTVL.

With respect to this clone: This specimen includes other DNA sequences encoding the same CDR3. The rearrangement uses TRBV5-1 and TRBJ1-2; D unclear. Between the trimmed V and J ends, which lost 4 bases and 2 bases, there was a span of 9 bases. Per germline, CDR1 SGHRS and CDR2 YFSETQ. This CDR3 contains 13 residues. The CDR3 reads CASSPDKNYGYTF. CDR3 in DNA: TGCGCCAGCAGCCCCGACAAAAACTATGGCTACACCTTC. Looking up the rest from reference TRBV5-1 and TRBJ1-2 gives the full variable domain: KAGVTQTPRYLIKTRGQQVTLSCSPISGHRSVSWYQQTPGQGLQFLFEYFSETQRNKGNFPGRFSGRQFSNSRSEMNVSTLELGDSALYLCASSPDKNYGYTFGSGTRLTVV.

This clone was counted only a few times. The V and J genes are TRBV20-1 and TRBJ1-4; tentatively, D is TRBD1 (5 bases). This CDR3 region has 11 residues. Germline loops: CDR1 DFQATT, CDR2 SNEGSKA (reference sequence). With 6 bases removed from V and 8 bases from J, the gap between germline ends came to 10 bases. CDR3: CSAPWGEKLFF. The CDR3 nucleotides are TGCAGTGCCCCGTGGGGGGAAAAACTGTTTTTT.

In nucleotides, the CDR3 is TGCGCCAGCAGCCTCGGACGGACCCCCGGCGACAATGAGCAGTTCTTC. It codes for CASSLGRTPGDNEQFF. The rearrangement joins TRBV5-1 to TRBJ2-1; no firm D call. CDR1 and CDR2 (germline): SGHRS, YFSETQ. The CDR3 loop spans 16 amino acids. Trimming took off 4 bases at V and 5 bases at J, with 19 bases between the two ends.

This clone turned up a few times. V usage is TRBV7-2 and J usage is TRBJ2-1; D is tentatively TRBD1 or TRBD2 (5 bases each). V was clipped by 5 bases and J by 4 bases, with 18 bases between them. The CDR3 consists of 16 residues. Germline CDR1 and CDR2: SGHTA and FQGNSA. The CDR3 sequence is CASSTGSGTLYNEQFF. CDR3 DNA sequence: TGTGCCAGCAGCACCGGATCCGGGACGCTGTACAATGAGCAGTTCTTC.

For the CDR3, the DNA is TGTGCCAGCAACGGACTAGCGGGAATGGTGAATGAGCAGTTCTTC. Protein sequence: CASNGLAGMVNEQFF. The rearrangement uses TRBV2 and TRBJ2-1; 12 bases map to TRBD2. The CDR3 runs to 15 residues. Losses at the gene ends were 7 bases for V and 7 bases for J; bases not matched to a gene: 8. CDR1 and CDR2 (germline): SNHLY, FYNNEI.

The chain links TRBV5-1 to TRBJ2-2, with D hard to call. The V gene's germline CDR1 is SGHRS and CDR2 YFSETQ. V dropped 2 bases and J dropped 3 bases, with 11 bases sitting between them. The CDR3 sequence is 15 residues long. CDR3 DNA sequence: TGCGCCAGCAGCTTATTTTTGAAGGACACCGGGGAGCTGTTTTTT. Translation gives CASSLFLKDTGELFF.

The chain carries TRBV4-1 and TRBJ2-7, with 7 bases lining up with TRBD1. V lost 2 bases to trimming and J lost 4 bases; unmatched junction nucleotides: 11. In germline, CDR1 is MGHRA, CDR2 YSYEKL. CDR3 length: 16 amino acids. This chain's CDR3 is CASSQTPGTVIYEQYF. The CDR3 region has the DNA TGCGCCAGCAGCCAAACCCCCGGGACAGTCATTTACGAGCAGTACTTC.

V and J are TRBV18 and TRBJ1-4, with D unclear. CDR3 length equals 12 residues. Germline V gene data show CDR1 as KGHSH and CDR2 as LQKENI. V lost 4 bases and J 8 bases, leaving 8 bases between the germline ends. CDR3: CASSLTREKLFF. The DNA for the CDR3 is TGTGCCAGCTCACTTACGCGCGAAAAACTGTTTTTT.

This sequence joins TRBV28 and TRBJ2-7, with TRBD2 matching 7 bases. The CDR3 totals 13 residues. CDR1 is MDHEN and CDR2 is SYDVKM in the germline V gene. The trim removed 3 bases at V and 2 bases at J, leaving 1 base unmatched. CDR3 in amino acids: CASSLGTTYEQYF. The CDR3 DNA reads TGTGCCAGCAGTTTGGGGACTACCTACGAGCAGTACTTC.

V gene TRBV18 combines with J gene TRBJ2-7; the D gene is possibly TRBD1 (7 bases). The CDR3 is 14 amino acids. Germline lookup yields CDR1 KGHSH and CDR2 LQKENI. V was cut by 3 bases and J by 4 bases, with 13 bases left in between. The CDR3 nucleotides read TGTGCCAGCTCACCCTTGACAGGGACTTACGAGCAGTACTTC. This sequence encodes CASSPLTGTYEQYF.

This chain joins TRBV5-6 and TRBJ2-3; a weak D match, TRBD1 (6 bases). Germline assignment: CDR1 SGHDT and CDR2 YYEEEE. V lost 2 bases to trimming and J lost 5 bases, with 12 bases between them. CDR3 length equals 14 residues. The CDR3 DNA reads TGTGCCAGCAGCTTAGGCAGGGGACGAGATACGCAGTATTTT. It translates to CASSLGRGRDTQYF.

The chain couples TRBV6-6 to TRBJ1-1; no firm D call. This CDR3 spans 14 amino acids. V was pared by 6 bases and J by 8 bases, with 19 bases between. Germline CDR1 and CDR2: MNHNY and SVGAGI (reference sequence). The CDR3 here is CASSSRVEVEEAFF. The CDR3 nucleotides read TGTGCCAGCAGCTCCCGGGTTGAGGTGGAGGAAGCTTTCTTT.

The V and J genes are TRBV2 and TRBJ2-7, with 8 bases that match TRBD1. The CDR3 is made up of 15 amino acids. CDR1 is SNHLY, CDR2 FYNNEI, per germline. The V gene end was trimmed by 6 bases and the J gene end by 2 bases; junction bases not matched to a gene: 9. DNA for the CDR3: TGTGCCAGCAGGAGGGACAGGTATGGAACCTACGAGCAGTACTTC. Its translation is CASRRDRYGTYEQYF.